The present entry profiles one TCR beta chain with its context. Antigen: not known. The germline V and J ends were trimmed by 1 base and 6 bases, with 15 bases remaining between them. This CDR3 region has 15 residues. Germline V CDR1 and CDR2: SEHNR, FQNEAQ (reference sequence). This record belongs to a study of T cell responses to AZD1222 COVID-19 vaccine. The table came from immunoSEQ multiplex PCR; TCRdb's copy has only in-frame clones and leaves some out. The sample consists of about 140,000 clones, around 91% of them appearing once. Study conclusions and caveats: With dominance at 160-218 and 743-854, vaccine-associated CD4 TCRs spanned spike.

The receptor comes from an adult in good health. Sequenced here: peripheral blood, sampled on day 0 of AZD1222 vaccination. The V and J genes are TRBV7-9 and TRBJ1-1, with D perhaps matching TRBD1 (5 bases). DNA for the CDR3: TGTGCCAGCAGCTTAGTCGCTAGGGGAAGCGCTGAAGCTTTCTTT. Amino acids: CASSLVARGSAEAFF.